Following are 28 T cell receptor beta chains from one sample sequenced in a study of T cell responses to AZD1222 COVID-19 vaccine. Assay: immunoSEQ multiplex PCR; the TCRdb copy retains only in-frame clones and omits some. This sample has 15,000 to 20,000 clones, with roughly 89% found just once. The sample consisted of peripheral blood, taken 28 days after the second AZD1222 dose. The receptor source for this set is an adult who received the AZD1222 COVID-19 vaccine.

V and J are TRBV7-9 and TRBJ2-5; D ambiguous. Germline assignment: CDR1 SEHNR and CDR2 FQNEAQ (reference sequence). Trimming removed 5 bases from V and 5 bases from J, with 12 bases in between. The CDR3 length is 13 residues. CDR3 DNA: TGTGCCAGCAGCCAGAAGATGCGGGAGACCCAGTACTTC. It is translated as CASSQKMRETQYF.

This sequence joins TRBV12-3 or TRBV12-4 and TRBJ2-7, with D perhaps TRBD2 (5 bases). The CDR3 length is 13 residues. Trimming took off 5 bases at V and 1 base at J, with 9 bases between the two ends. This CDR3 is CASSPDWSYEQYV. The CDR3, as DNA: TGTGCCAGCAGTCCGGACTGGTCCTACGAGCAGTACGTC.

The chain joins TRBV5-4 to TRBJ2-7; tentatively, D is TRBD2 (6 bases). With 4 bases removed from V and 0 bases from J, the gap between germline ends came to 14 bases. The CDR3 spans 15 residues. Germline lookup yields CDR1 SGHNT and CDR2 YYREEE (reference sequence). CDR3 DNA: TGTGCCAGCAGCGGGACCGGGACTGCCTCCTACGAGCAGTACTTC. This codes for CASSGTGTASYEQYF.

This sequence joins TRBV2 and TRBJ2-2; D is uncertain. Germline V gene lookup returns CDR1 SNHLY and CDR2 FYNNEI. The CDR3 contains 12 residues. V was cut by 8 bases and J by 5 bases, with 9 bases left in between. This CDR3 reads CASAPETGELFF. CDR3 DNA sequence: TGTGCCAGCGCCCCTGAGACCGGGGAGCTGTTTTTT.

The chain employs TRBV18 and TRBJ2-1; 8 positions agree with TRBD1. The CDR3 has 16 residues. The germline V gene has CDR1 KGHSH and CDR2 LQKENI. Trimming removed 4 bases from V and 5 bases from J; junction bases left unmatched: 10. The CDR3 DNA reads as TGTGCCAGCTCACTAACCGACAGGGGTAGGGACAATGAGCAGTTCTTC. The encoded protein is CASSLTDRGRDNEQFF.

This clone was picked up one time. The chain links TRBV6-5 to TRBJ2-5; TRBD2 agrees at 10 bases. Trimming at V came to 5 bases and at J to 2 bases, leaving 2 bases not matched to a gene. Germline lookup yields CDR1 MNHEY and CDR2 SVGAGI. The CDR3 consists of 14 residues. CDR3 in amino acids: CASSILAGQETQYF. CDR3 nucleotides: TGTGCCAGCAGTATACTAGCGGGACAAGAGACCCAGTACTTC.

J is TRBJ2-7 and V is TRBV29-1; D unresolved. Trimming took off 2 bases at V and 5 bases at J, with 7 bases between the two ends. The germline CDR1 and CDR2 sequences are SQVTM and ANQGSEA. This CDR3 has 11 residues. CDR3: CSVELTHEQYF. The CDR3, as DNA: TGCAGCGTTGAACTAACCCACGAGCAGTACTTC.

The V call is TRBV19, the J call TRBJ2-7; no firm D call. V was shortened by 6 bases and J by 7 bases, with 16 bases between the two germline ends. Per germline, CDR1 LNHDA and CDR2 SQIVND (reference sequence). This CDR3 comprises 13 residues. The CDR3 region has the DNA TGTGCCAGTAGGTCGGCAGGTACCTGGGAGCAGTACTTC. Amino acid sequence: CASRSAGTWEQYF.

This chain links TRBV7-8 with TRBJ2-7; the D is unclear. CDR3 length equals 14 residues. The germline V gene has CDR1 SGHVS and CDR2 FQNEAQ. The V gene lost 0 bases and the J gene lost 7 bases, with 13 bases spanning the gap. CDR3 in DNA: TGTGCCAGCAGCTTAGCGCCGGGCCCCGAGGAGCAGTACTTC. Encoded protein: CASSLAPGPEEQYF.

J is TRBJ1-1 and V is TRBV6-5, with a possible D match to TRBD1 (6 bases). Germline values: CDR1 MNHEY, CDR2 SVGAGI. This CDR3 is built from 15 residues. Trimming cost V 6 bases and J 0 bases, with 14 bases left between them. The chain's CDR3 is CASRGARGVNTEAFF. CDR3 DNA sequence: TGTGCCAGCAGGGGGGCGAGGGGCGTGAACACTGAAGCTTTCTTT.

This chain connects TRBV3-1 (or the pseudogene TRBV3-2) to TRBJ2-2, with 7 positions matching TRBD1. After removal of 0 bases from V and 5 bases from J, the junction contained 6 bases not matched to a gene. This CDR3 is built from 16 residues. CDR1 is LGHDT, CDR2 YNNKEL, per germline (reference sequence). CDR3 DNA: TGTGCCAGCAGCCAAGAGGGTGGACAGGCAACCGGGGAGCTGTTTTTT. Protein sequence: CASSQEGGQATGELFF.

The rearrangement joins TRBV5-1 to TRBJ1-2; weak D call: TRBD1 (5 bases). This CDR3 region has 14 residues. CDR1 and CDR2 (germline): SGHRS, YFSETQ. Trimming removed 4 bases from V and 6 bases from J, with 16 bases in between. The CDR3 DNA is TGCGCCAGCAGCCGGAACTCTGGGACGGATGGCTACACCTTC. Its protein product is CASSRNSGTDGYTF.

This sequence joins TRBV5-1 and TRBJ2-7; TRBD1 matches at 9 bases. The CDR3 is 15 residues long. Germline V CDR1 and CDR2: SGHRS, YFSETQ. The ends lost 6 bases at V and 5 bases at J; junction bases unmatched: 12. CDR3 sequence (DNA): TGCGCCAGCACCCGGGGACAGGGCGCGTTAGACGAGCAGTACTTC. Translating gives CASTRGQGALDEQYF.

This sequence joins TRBV28 and TRBJ2-5; possibly TRBD2 for D (6 bases). The CDR3 spans 15 residues. Germline lookup yields CDR1 MDHEN and CDR2 SYDVKM. Trimming cost V 4 bases and J 4 bases, with 16 bases left between them. This chain's CDR3 is CASSSAGGMGETQYF. The CDR3 nucleotides are TGTGCCAGCAGTTCGGCCGGGGGTATGGGAGAGACCCAGTACTTC.

The V and J genes are TRBV4-1 and TRBJ2-1; TRBD1 might be the D (5 bases). The CDR3 length is 13 residues. Germline CDR1 and CDR2: MGHRA and YSYEKL. V was pared by 0 bases and J by 9 bases, with 9 bases between. CDR3 sequence: CASSQDPGLEQFF. The CDR3 nucleotides read TGCGCCAGCAGCCAAGATCCAGGGCTTGAGCAGTTCTTC.

The J gene is TRBJ1-2, the V gene TRBV19; no definite D call. Trimming cost V 3 bases and J 0 bases, with 8 bases left between them. CDR3 length: 14 amino acids. Per the germline V gene, CDR1 is LNHDA and CDR2 is SQIVND (reference sequence). The CDR3 coding sequence is TGTGCCAGTAGTATTCAGCTTACTAACTATGGCTACACCTTC. It codes for CASSIQLTNYGYTF.

DNA of the CDR3: TGTGCCAGCAGCGGTACAGGTAGGAACACTGAAGCTTTCTTT. It is translated as CASSGTGRNTEAFF. The J gene is TRBJ1-1, the V gene TRBV11-3; a possible D gene is TRBD1 (5 bases). Trimming took 5 bases from V and 1 from J, leaving 11 bases between them. Germline V lookup: CDR1 SGHNT, CDR2 YENEEA. CDR3 length: 14 residues.

The chain combines TRBV11-2 with TRBJ2-1; the match to TRBD2 covers 15 bases. V shed 5 bases and J 7 bases; nucleotides not matched to a gene: 9. This CDR3 comprises 17 residues. From germline, CDR1 is SGHAT and CDR2 FQNNGV. CDR3 loop: CASSPGLAGGRHNEQFF. The CDR3 bases are TGTGCCAGCAGCCCGGGACTAGCGGGGGGCAGACATAATGAGCAGTTCTTC.

The V and J genes are TRBV25-1 and TRBJ2-3, with TRBD2 matching over 9 bases. CDR1 MGHDK and CDR2 SYGVNS come from the germline V gene. V lost 6 bases and J lost 1; bases outside the gene matches: 2. The CDR3 contains 14 residues. The CDR3 loop reads CASSASGGTDTQYF. DNA of the CDR3: TGTGCCAGCAGCGCTAGCGGGGGCACAGATACGCAGTATTTT.

This chain joins TRBV28 and TRBJ2-3; D is unresolved. In germline, CDR1 is MDHEN, CDR2 SYDVKM. CDR3 length: 14 residues. The V end was cut by 6 bases, the J end by 2 bases, with 12 bases between. The CDR3 DNA follows: TGTGCCAGCAGCCCGCCACCCCCCACAGATACGCAGTATTTT. Residues: CASSPPPPTDTQYF.

The chain joins TRBV9 to TRBJ1-1, with TRBD1 matching 8 bases. The CDR3 consists of 16 residues. Per the germline V gene, CDR1 is SGDLS and CDR2 is YYNGEE. The ends lost 0 bases at V and 0 bases at J; junction bases unmatched: 4. The CDR3 here is CASSVGTGIMNTEAFF. The CDR3 DNA reads as TGTGCCAGCAGCGTAGGGACAGGGATCATGAACACTGAAGCTTTCTTT. Together with reference TRBV9 and TRBJ1-1, the CDR3 gives the full variable domain: DSGVTQTPKHLITATGQRVTLRCSPRSGDLSVYWYQQSLDQGLQFLIQYYNGEERAKGNILERFSAQQFPDLHSELNLSSLELGDSALYFCASSVGTGIMNTEAFFGQGTRLTVV.

The chain carries TRBV9 and TRBJ2-3; D call uncertain. This CDR3 spans 12 amino acids. The ends were cut back, 1 base at V and 4 bases at J, with 4 bases in the middle. The germline CDR1 and CDR2 sequences are SGDLS and YYNGEE. CDR3 sequence (DNA): TGTGCCAGCAGCGTAACCCCAGATACGCAGTATTTT. Protein: CASSVTPDTQYF.

The V and J genes are TRBV6-5 and TRBJ2-1; 8 bases line up with TRBD2. J was trimmed by 0 bases and V by 4 bases; bases with no gene match: 2. The germline V gene has CDR1 MNHEY and CDR2 SVGAGI. The CDR3 extends over 15 amino acids. The CDR3: CASSLSGSSYNEQFF. The DNA for the CDR3 is TGTGCCAGCAGTTTGAGCGGGAGCTCCTACAATGAGCAGTTCTTC.

The chain uses TRBV7-9 and TRBJ1-6; D is unresolved. This CDR3 spans 15 amino acids. Germline V gene lookup returns CDR1 SEHNR and CDR2 FQNEAQ (reference sequence). The V gene lost 4 bases and the J gene lost 5 bases, with 12 bases spanning the gap. CDR3 bases: TGTGCCAGCAGCTCCGGAGGGTCCAATAATTCACCCCTCCACTTT. Residues: CASSSGGSNNSPLHF. Together with reference TRBV7-9 and TRBJ1-6, the CDR3 gives the full variable domain: DTGVSQNPRHKITKRGQNVTFRCDPISEHNRLYWYRQTLGQGPEFLTYFQNEAQLEKSRLLSDRFSAERPKGSFSTLEIQRTEQGDSAMYLCASSSGGSNNSPLHFGNGTRLTVT.

This rearrangement joins TRBV9 to TRBJ1-1; D gene uncertain. Per germline, CDR1 SGDLS and CDR2 YYNGEE. This CDR3 region has 15 residues. The ends were cut back, 0 bases at V and 5 bases at J, with 14 bases in the middle. The CDR3 nucleotides read TGTGCCAGCAGCGTAGTGTCCGGGCCAGAGACTGAAGCTTTCTTT. It is translated as CASSVVSGPETEAFF.

V usage is TRBV19 and J usage is TRBJ1-5; D remains ambiguous. The V gene's germline CDR1 is LNHDA and CDR2 SQIVND (reference sequence). V was pared by 3 bases and J by 7 bases, with 10 bases between. CDR3 length: 13 amino acids. Here the CDR3 reads CASSMGRRQPQHF. The CDR3 bases are TGTGCCAGTAGTATGGGTCGGCGGCAGCCCCAGCATTTT.

This rearrangement joins TRBV19 to TRBJ2-3, with D possibly called TRBD1 or TRBD2 (5 bases each). V lost 6 bases, J lost 4 bases, and 17 bases lay in between. CDR3 length equals 15 residues. Germline CDR1 LNHDA, CDR2 SQIVND (reference sequence). The CDR3 DNA reads as TGTGCCAGTAGGGATGGGGCGGGTGTTGCAGATACGCAGTATTTT. Its protein is CASRDGAGVADTQYF.

The chain couples TRBV3-1 (or the pseudogene TRBV3-2) to TRBJ2-7; a possible D gene is TRBD1 (6 bases). The CDR3 extends over 14 amino acids. The V gene's germline CDR1 is LGHDT and CDR2 YNNKEL (reference sequence). V was clipped by 4 bases and J by 7 bases, with 17 bases between them. CDR3 sequence reads: CASSLNRAPGEQYF. CDR3 in DNA: TGTGCCAGCAGCCTAAACAGGGCCCCGGGGGAGCAGTACTTC.